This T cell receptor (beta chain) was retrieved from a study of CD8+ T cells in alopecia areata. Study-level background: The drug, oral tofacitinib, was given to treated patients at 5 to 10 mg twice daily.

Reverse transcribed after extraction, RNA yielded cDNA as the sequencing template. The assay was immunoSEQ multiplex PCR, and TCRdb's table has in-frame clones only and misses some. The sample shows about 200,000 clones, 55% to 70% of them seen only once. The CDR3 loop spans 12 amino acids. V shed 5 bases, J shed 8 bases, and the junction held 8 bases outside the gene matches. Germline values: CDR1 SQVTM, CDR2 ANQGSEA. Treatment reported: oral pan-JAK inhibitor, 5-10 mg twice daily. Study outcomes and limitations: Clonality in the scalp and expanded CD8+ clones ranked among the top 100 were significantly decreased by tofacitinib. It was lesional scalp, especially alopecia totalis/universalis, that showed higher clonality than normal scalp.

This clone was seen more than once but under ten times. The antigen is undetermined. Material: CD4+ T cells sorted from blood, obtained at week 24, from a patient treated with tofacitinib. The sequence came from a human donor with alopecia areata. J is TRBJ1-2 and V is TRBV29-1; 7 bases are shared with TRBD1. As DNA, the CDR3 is TGCAGCGTTATGACAGGGCGCTCCGGCTACACCTTC. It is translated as CSVMTGRSGYTF.